This T cell receptor (beta chain) was identified during a study of blood T cell repertoires in COVID-19. Seattle cases were enrolled at active infection and followed longitudinally. Germline V gene sequence: CDR1 SGHRS, CDR2 YFSETQ. With 0 bases removed from V and 5 bases from J, the gap between germline ends came to 15 bases. The CDR3 extends over 15 amino acids. Study processing details: Nucleated cell number was recorded as an estimate derived from reference gene primer amplification. Method: immunoSEQ multiplex PCR; TCRdb's copy keeps in-frame clones and lacks some. D and trimming come from the DNA, and the V and J calls and clone size come from that table. The sample has around 330,000 clones; around 88% are singletons.

The clonotype was recovered from a woman between 25 and 40 years old with COVID-19, enrolled during active disease. This sequence joins TRBV5-1 and TRBJ2-7; D is unresolved. The sequencing input was peripheral blood. The CDR3 DNA sequence: TGCGCCAGCAGCTTGGGCAACCGCCAGGTCCACGAGCAGTACTTC. Its protein product is CASSLGNRQVHEQYF.